This TCR beta chain was identified in a study of T cells in tuberculosis. Study-wide findings and caveats: Active tuberculosis patients had shorter CDR3-alpha; the beta difference was nonsignificant. A GMM-specific repertoire classifier reached approximately 84% accuracy, AUROC more than 0.8.

As concerns this clone: Its antigen is unknown.

The repertoire was sequenced with immunoSEQ multiplex PCR; TCRdb's copy has only in-frame clones and lacks some. Here the sample spans tens of thousands of clones, about 97% being singletons. This TCR was sampled from a donor aged 10 to 29 with latent tuberculosis or without tuberculosis infection. The source material was PBMCs.

CDR3 DNA sequence: TGTGCCAGCAGCTCCGAGCGGGGGCAAGTCACAGATACGCAGTATTTT. As protein: CASSSERGQVTDTQYF. The chain has TRBV5-6 and TRBJ2-3, with TRBD2 identical over 8 bases. V shed 3 bases, J shed 2 bases, and the junction held 8 bases outside the gene matches. The germline V gene encodes CDR1 SGHDT and CDR2 YYEEEE. The CDR3 runs 16 residues.